This T cell receptor beta chain comes out of a study of cytomegalovirus exposure and HLA in healthy donors (dated by TCRdb to 2016 to 2017). Looking at the study overall: According to a later analysis, one platform produced both the 120 validation repertoires and the 670 or so repertoires of the first cohort. A separate validation cohort of approximately 120 different subjects was used in addition to the approximately 700-subject first cohort. The study aimed to test whether signatures of past pathogen exposure could be identified by cataloging public T cell receptors. To predict cytomegalovirus infection status, the study brought together high-throughput TCR immunosequencing, statistical association of individual TCRs with disease status, and machine learning. What the authors observed across the whole study: In vitro tests confirmed that three of the cytomegalovirus-associated TCR beta chains recognize cytomegalovirus antigens. Of the cluster scores, approximately 95% were above 0 in a later analysis, which found that TCRs clustered in the first cohort also tended to co-occur in the 110 or so validation repertoires. Most TCR sequences were observed very rarely across donors, whereas some public TCRs were present in many individuals. The authors suggested that the approach could potentially be extended to other disease states and immunological phenotypes. The study listed 150 to 200 TCR beta chains as associated with cytomegalovirus. The validation cohort had no HLA typing available for a later analysis, so co-occurrence within that cohort was assessed over all 110 or so repertoires. In both the original and validation cohorts, the classifier was reported to diagnose cytomegalovirus status with high specificity and sensitivity.

The donors were included in the validation cohort of some 110 subjects, a group kept apart from the approximately 650-subject first cohort. Trimming takes 1 base from V and 3 bases from J, and the germline ends sit 12 bases apart. The cysteine opens and the phenylalanine closes a CDR3 of 15 amino acids. Only the CDR3 DNA stays, 45 bases, in frame from base 1. According to the germline V gene (reference sequence), CDR1 reads LNHNV and CDR2 reads YYDKDF. Comments on this clone: It has no known antigen specificity. No much larger clone exists at a distance of one base, and base qualities are not known.

Libraries were made using the immunoSEQ multiplex PCR assay. The source study handled its data this way. A statistical classification framework was developed to diagnose cytomegalovirus status using the catalog of TCR beta chain sequences. TCRdb mirrors the immuneACCESS table, restricted to in-frame sequences. Some clones are absent from its copies; in checked studies, under half trace to an unresolved V gene, and the reason for the others is unknown. Clone size and V and J calls were adopted from that table, with D and trimming inferred from the DNA. The sample records 250,000 to 350,000 clones, around 90% of which are singletons. Of the sample, over 1% is held by the ten largest clones.

This clonotype was sampled from a woman in her thirties in good health and CMV-seropositive. The V and J genes are TRBV15 and TRBJ1-2, with no confident D gene call. The sample comprised PBMCs. The CDR3 in this case is CATSRGRGGDYGYTF. DNA sequence: TGTGCCACCAGCAGAGGTCGGGGAGGTGACTATGGCTACACCTTC.